These 5 T cell receptor beta chains share one sample of origin, sequenced in a study of blood T cell repertoires in COVID-19. Measured with immunoSEQ multiplex PCR; TCRdb has only the in-frame clones, and not every one. The repertoire holds around 620,000 clones, with 85% to 90% as singletons. Specimen: peripheral blood. These receptors were collected from a woman under 30 with acute or convalescent COVID-19.

For the CDR3, the DNA is TGTGCCAGCAGTTTAGACAGAACCTACGAGCAGTACTTC. The encoded protein is CASSLDRTYEQYF. This chain links TRBV12-3 or TRBV12-4 with TRBJ2-7; D uncertain. This CDR3 has 13 amino acids. Deletions cut 1 base from V and 2 bases from J, with 6 bases between.

In this sample, this clone turned up a few times. The chain uses TRBV6-5 and TRBJ1-5; 11 positions agree with TRBD1. The CDR3 spans 15 residues. The trim removed 5 bases at V and 7 bases at J, leaving 7 bases unmatched. Germline assignment: CDR1 MNHEY and CDR2 SVGAGI. The CDR3 sequence: CASSPGTGGEQPQHF. Written as DNA, the CDR3 is TGTGCCAGCAGTCCCGGGACAGGGGGAGAACAGCCCCAGCATTTT.

The gene calls are TRBV27 and TRBJ1-5; D is unresolved. Trimming removed 0 bases at V and 9 bases at J, with 9 bases between. Germline CDR1 and CDR2: MNHEY and SMNVEV (reference sequence). This CDR3 is 13 amino acids long. CDR3 nucleotides: TGTGCCAGCAGTTTATCGGGCTATGGGCCCCAGCATTTT. The encoded protein is CASSLSGYGPQHF.

The V and J genes are TRBV7-2 and TRBJ2-3; weak D call: TRBD2 (5 bases). CDR1 and CDR2 (germline): SGHTA, FQGNSA. Trimming took off 6 bases at V and 7 bases at J, with 11 bases between the two ends. The CDR3 length is 12 residues. The CDR3 region has the DNA TGTGCCAGCAGAGCGAGCGGCAATACGCAGTATTTT. Translating it yields CASRASGNTQYF.

With respect to this clone: The sample has other DNA sequences that encode this CDR3 too. The chain is built from TRBV18 and TRBJ1-1; D call uncertain. Germline CDR1 reads KGHSH; CDR2 reads LQKENI. This CDR3 region has 13 residues. Trimming took 4 bases from V and 2 from J, leaving 8 bases between them. CDR3 bases: TGTGCCAGCTCACTTGGACTTAACACTGAAGCTTTCTTT. Translated, it gives CASSLGLNTEAFF.